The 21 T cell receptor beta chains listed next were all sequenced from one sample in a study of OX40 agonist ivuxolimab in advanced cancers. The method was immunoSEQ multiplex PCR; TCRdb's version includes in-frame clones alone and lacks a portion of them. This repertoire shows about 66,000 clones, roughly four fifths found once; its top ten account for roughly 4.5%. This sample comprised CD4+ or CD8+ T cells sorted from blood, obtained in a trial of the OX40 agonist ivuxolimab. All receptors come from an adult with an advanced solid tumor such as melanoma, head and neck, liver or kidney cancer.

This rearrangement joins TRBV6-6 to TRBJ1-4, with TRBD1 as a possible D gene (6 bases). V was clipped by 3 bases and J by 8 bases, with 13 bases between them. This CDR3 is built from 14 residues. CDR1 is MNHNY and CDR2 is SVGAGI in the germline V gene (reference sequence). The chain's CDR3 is CASSYRGRDEKLFF. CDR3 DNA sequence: TGTGCCAGCAGTTATCGGGGGCGGGACGAAAAACTGTTTTTT.

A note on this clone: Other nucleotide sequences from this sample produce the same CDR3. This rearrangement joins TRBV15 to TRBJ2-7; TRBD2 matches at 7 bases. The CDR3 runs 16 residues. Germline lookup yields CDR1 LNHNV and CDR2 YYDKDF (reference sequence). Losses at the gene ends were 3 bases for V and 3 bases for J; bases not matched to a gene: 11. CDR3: CATSSPPGRGHYEQYF. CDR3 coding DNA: TGTGCCACCAGCAGCCCCCCGGGGAGGGGCCACTACGAGCAGTACTTC.

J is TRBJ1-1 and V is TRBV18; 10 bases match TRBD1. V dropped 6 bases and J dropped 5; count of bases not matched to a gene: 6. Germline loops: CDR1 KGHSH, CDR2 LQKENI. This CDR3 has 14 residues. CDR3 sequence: CASSFQDRGTEAFF. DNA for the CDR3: TGTGCCAGCTCGTTCCAGGACAGGGGGACTGAAGCTTTCTTT.

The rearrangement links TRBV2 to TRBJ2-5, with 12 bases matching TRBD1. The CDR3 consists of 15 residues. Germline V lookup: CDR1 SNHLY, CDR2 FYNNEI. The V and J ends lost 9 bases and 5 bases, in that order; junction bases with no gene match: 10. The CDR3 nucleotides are TGTGCCAGGGGTCGACGGGACAGGGGGCTGGAGACCCAGTACTTC. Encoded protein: CARGRRDRGLETQYF.

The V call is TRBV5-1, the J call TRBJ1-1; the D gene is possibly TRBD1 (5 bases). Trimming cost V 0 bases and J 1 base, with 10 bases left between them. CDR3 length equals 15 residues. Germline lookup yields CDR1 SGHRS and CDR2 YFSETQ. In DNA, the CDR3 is TGCGCCAGCAGCTTGGCTTTAGGGGAGAACACTGAAGCTTTCTTT. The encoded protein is CASSLALGENTEAFF.

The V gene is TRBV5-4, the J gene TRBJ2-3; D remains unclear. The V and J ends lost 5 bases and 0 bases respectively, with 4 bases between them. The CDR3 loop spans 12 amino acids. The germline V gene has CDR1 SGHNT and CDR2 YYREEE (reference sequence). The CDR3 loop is CASSLSTDTQYF. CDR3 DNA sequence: TGTGCCAGCAGTTTAAGCACAGATACGCAGTATTTT. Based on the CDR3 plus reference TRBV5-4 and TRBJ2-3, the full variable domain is ETGVTQSPTHLIKTRGQQVTLRCSSQSGHNTVSWYQQALGQGPQFIFQYYREEENGRGNFPPRFSGLQFPNYSSELNVNALELDDSALYLCASSLSTDTQYFGPGTRLTVL.

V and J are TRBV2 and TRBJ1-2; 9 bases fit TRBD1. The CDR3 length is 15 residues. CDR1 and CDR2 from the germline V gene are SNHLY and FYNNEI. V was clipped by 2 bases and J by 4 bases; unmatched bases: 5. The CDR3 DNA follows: TGTGCCAGCAGTGAACTGGGACAGGGCCCCTATGGCTACACCTTC. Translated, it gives CASSELGQGPYGYTF.

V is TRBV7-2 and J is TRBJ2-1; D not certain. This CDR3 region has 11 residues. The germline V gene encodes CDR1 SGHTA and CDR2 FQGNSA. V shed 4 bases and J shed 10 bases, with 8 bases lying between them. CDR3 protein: CASSSGSEQFF. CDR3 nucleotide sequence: TGTGCCAGCAGCTCTGGATCCGAGCAGTTCTTC.

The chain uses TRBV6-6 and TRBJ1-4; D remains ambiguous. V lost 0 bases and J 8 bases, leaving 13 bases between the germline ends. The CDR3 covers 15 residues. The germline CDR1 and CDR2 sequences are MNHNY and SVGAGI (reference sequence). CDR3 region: CASSYSVGVSEKLFF. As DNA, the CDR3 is TGTGCCAGCAGTTACTCGGTGGGAGTAAGCGAAAAACTGTTTTTT.

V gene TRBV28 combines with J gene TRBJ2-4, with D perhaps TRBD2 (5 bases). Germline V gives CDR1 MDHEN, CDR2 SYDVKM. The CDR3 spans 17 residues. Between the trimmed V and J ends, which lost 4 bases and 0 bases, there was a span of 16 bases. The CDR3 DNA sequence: TGTGCCAGCAGTTCCTCGGGCGGGCTACTAGCCAAAAACATTCAGTACTTC. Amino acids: CASSSSGGLLAKNIQYF.

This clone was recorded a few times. The CDR3: CASSLERNTDTQYF. The CDR3 DNA reads as TGCGCCAGCAGCTTGGAACGAAACACAGATACGCAGTATTTT. V usage is TRBV5-1 and J usage is TRBJ2-3, with D unclear. This CDR3 region has 14 residues. From germline, CDR1 is SGHRS and CDR2 YFSETQ. The V end was cut by 0 bases, the J end by 2 bases, with 7 bases between.

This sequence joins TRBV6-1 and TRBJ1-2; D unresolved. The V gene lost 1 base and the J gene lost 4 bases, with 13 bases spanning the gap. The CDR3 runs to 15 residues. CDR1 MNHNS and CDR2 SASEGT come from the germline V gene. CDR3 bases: TGTGCCAGCAGTGAAGAGCTACGGCTCACCTATGGCTACACCTTC. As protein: CASSEELRLTYGYTF.

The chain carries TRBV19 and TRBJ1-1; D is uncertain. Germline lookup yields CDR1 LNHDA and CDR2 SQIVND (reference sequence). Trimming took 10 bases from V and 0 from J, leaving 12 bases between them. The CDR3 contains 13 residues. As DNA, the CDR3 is TGTGCCATCCTCGGACGGATGAACACTGAAGCTTTCTTT. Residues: CAILGRMNTEAFF.

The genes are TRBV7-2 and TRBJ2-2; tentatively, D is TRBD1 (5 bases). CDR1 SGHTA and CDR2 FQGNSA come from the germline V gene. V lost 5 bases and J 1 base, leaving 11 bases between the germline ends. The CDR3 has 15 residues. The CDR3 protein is CASSRRQRNTGELFF. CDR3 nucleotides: TGTGCCAGCAGCCGTCGACAGAGGAACACCGGGGAGCTGTTTTTT.

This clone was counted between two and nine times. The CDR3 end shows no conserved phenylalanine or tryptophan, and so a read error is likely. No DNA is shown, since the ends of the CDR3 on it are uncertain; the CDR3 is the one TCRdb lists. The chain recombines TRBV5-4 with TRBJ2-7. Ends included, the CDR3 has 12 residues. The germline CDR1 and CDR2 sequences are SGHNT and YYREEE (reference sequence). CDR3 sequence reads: CASSLDRGGSEL.

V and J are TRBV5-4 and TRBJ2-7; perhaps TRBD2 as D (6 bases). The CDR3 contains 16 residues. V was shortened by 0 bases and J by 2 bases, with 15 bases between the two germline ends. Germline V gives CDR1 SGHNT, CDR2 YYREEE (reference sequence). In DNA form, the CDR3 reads TGTGCCAGCAGCTTGGAACAGCGGGTGACAGCCTACGAGCAGTACTTC. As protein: CASSLEQRVTAYEQYF.

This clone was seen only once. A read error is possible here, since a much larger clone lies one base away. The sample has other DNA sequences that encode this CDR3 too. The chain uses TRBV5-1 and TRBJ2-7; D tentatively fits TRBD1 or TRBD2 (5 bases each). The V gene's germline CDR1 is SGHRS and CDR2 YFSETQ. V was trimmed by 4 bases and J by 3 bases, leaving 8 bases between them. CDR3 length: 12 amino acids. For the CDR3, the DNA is TGCGCCAGCAGCAGGGACGGCTACGAGCAGTACTTC. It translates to CASSRDGYEQYF. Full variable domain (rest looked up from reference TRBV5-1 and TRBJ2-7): KAGVTQTPRYLIKTRGQQVTLSCSPISGHRSVSWYQQTPGQGLQFLFEYFSETQRNKGNFPGRFSGRQFSNSRSEMNVSTLELGDSALYLCASSRDGYEQYFGPGTRLTVT.

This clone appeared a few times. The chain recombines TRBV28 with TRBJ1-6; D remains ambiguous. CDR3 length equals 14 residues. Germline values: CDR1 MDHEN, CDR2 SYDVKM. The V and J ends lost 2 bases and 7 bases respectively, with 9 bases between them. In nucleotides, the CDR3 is TGTGCCAGCAGTTTAAACGTCGGGAATTCACCCCTCCACTTT. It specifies CASSLNVGNSPLHF.

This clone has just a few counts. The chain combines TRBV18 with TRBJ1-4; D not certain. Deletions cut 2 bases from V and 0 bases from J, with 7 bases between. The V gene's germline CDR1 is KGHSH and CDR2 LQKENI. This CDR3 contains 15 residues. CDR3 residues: CASSPGFATNEKLFF. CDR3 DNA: TGTGCCAGCTCACCAGGGTTTGCAACTAATGAAAAACTGTTTTTT. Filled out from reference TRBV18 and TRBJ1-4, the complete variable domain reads NAGVMQNPRHLVRRRGQEARLRCSPMKGHSHVYWYRQLPEEGLKFMVYLQKENIIDESGMPKERFSAEFPKEGPSILRIQQVVRGDSAAYFCASSPGFATNEKLFFGSGTQLSVL.

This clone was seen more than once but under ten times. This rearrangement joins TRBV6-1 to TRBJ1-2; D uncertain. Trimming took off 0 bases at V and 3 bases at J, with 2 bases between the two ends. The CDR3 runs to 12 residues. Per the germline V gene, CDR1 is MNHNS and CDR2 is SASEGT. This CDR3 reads CASSEAHYGYTF. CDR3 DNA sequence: TGTGCCAGCAGTGAAGCCCACTATGGCTACACCTTC.

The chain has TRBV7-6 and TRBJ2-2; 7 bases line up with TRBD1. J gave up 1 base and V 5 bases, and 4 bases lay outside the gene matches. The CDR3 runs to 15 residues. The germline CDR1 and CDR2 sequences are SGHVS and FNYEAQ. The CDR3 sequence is CASSLRQGNTGELFF. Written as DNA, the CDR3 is TGTGCCAGCAGCCTGAGACAGGGGAACACCGGGGAGCTGTTTTTT.